Below are 17 T cell receptor beta chains sequenced from a single sample in a study of beta chain features in type 1 diabetes. The study, taken as a whole, reports: TCRB CDR3s from Type 1 diabetes patients were moderately but significantly shorter in all four CD4+ subsets.

The whole isolated RNA underwent reverse transcription, so sequencing captured expressed TCRB transcripts. Only in-frame clones appear in the TCRdb table, and some are missing; sequencing was by immunoSEQ multiplex PCR. The repertoire includes more than 120,000 clones, 10% to 15% of them detected once, and approximately 1.3% sits in the top ten. Their recognized antigens are unknown. The material sequenced was central memory CD4+ T cells from blood. Every receptor here comes from a man between 18 and 35 years old with type 1 diabetes.

About this clone: The same CDR3 also results from other DNA sequences found in this sample. The chain carries TRBV30 and TRBJ2-5; D remains unclear. The germline V gene has CDR1 GTSNPN and CDR2 SVGIG (reference sequence). The CDR3 is 13 residues long. Deletions cut 5 bases from V and 5 bases from J, with 15 bases between. CDR3 sequence reads: CAWQKGGVETQYF. Here the CDR3 DNA reads TGTGCCTGGCAGAAGGGTGGGGTGGAGACCCAGTACTTC.

This clone appeared a few times. The chain joins TRBV5-4 to TRBJ1-1; TRBD1 might be the D (5 bases). Deletions cut 3 bases from V and 3 bases from J, with 9 bases between. This CDR3 has 13 amino acids. CDR1 and CDR2 from the germline V gene are SGHNT and YYREEE (reference sequence). The CDR3 region is CASSWDRYTEAFF. CDR3 sequence (DNA): TGTGCCAGCAGCTGGGACCGCTACACTGAAGCTTTCTTT.

The J gene is TRBJ2-5, the V gene TRBV5-4, with a possible D match to TRBD2 (6 bases). The CDR3 length is 15 residues. Germline V gene sequence: CDR1 SGHNT, CDR2 YYREEE (reference sequence). V shed 0 bases and J shed 5 bases, with 14 bases lying between them. In DNA, the CDR3 is TGTGCCAGCAGCTTGGGGGCGGCTAGCGAGGAGACCCAGTACTTC. Its protein product is CASSLGAASEETQYF.

In this sample, this clone turned up a few times. This chain uses TRBV6-6 with TRBJ2-5; possibly TRBD2 for D (6 bases). Looked up from germline, CDR1 is MNHNY and CDR2 is SVGAGI (reference sequence). The CDR3 is 14 residues long. With 9 bases removed from V and 2 bases from J, the gap between germline ends came to 16 bases. The CDR3 DNA follows: TGTGCCAGTGACCAGGGACTTTTACAAGAGACCCAGTACTTC. Translation: CASDQGLLQETQYF.

The chain couples TRBV6-5 to TRBJ2-7, with 8 bases fitting TRBD1. The V and J ends lost 6 bases and 5 bases, in that order; junction bases with no gene match: 6. Germline CDR1 MNHEY, CDR2 SVGAGI. This CDR3 is 13 amino acids long. DNA of the CDR3: TGTGCCAGCAGCTCCTCGACAGGGGACGAGCAGTACTTC. Protein: CASSSSTGDEQYF.

This chain joins TRBV6-1 and TRBJ1-1; D is unresolved. V was cut by 10 bases and J by 5 bases, with 17 bases left in between. This CDR3 contains 13 residues. Germline CDR1 and CDR2: MNHNS and SASEGT. CDR3 DNA sequence: TGTGCCACCGCGACTGAGTGGCAAACTGAAGCTTTCTTT. It translates to CATATEWQTEAFF.

The rearrangement links TRBV5-1 to TRBJ2-1; no clear D gene. Per the germline V gene, CDR1 is SGHRS and CDR2 is YFSETQ. Trimming removed 1 base at V and 6 bases at J, with 5 bases between. The CDR3 is made up of 12 amino acids. Here the CDR3 DNA reads TGCGCCAGCAGCTTGACGATCAATGAGCAGTTCTTC. Translation: CASSLTINEQFF.

This chain joins TRBV7-2 and TRBJ1-2; D unclear. Trimming pared 1 base from V and 4 bases from J, leaving 10 bases between. This CDR3 region has 14 residues. Germline V gene lookup returns CDR1 SGHTA and CDR2 FQGNSA. CDR3 sequence reads: CASSLEGYSYGYTF. In DNA, the CDR3 is TGTGCCAGCAGCTTAGAAGGGTACAGCTATGGCTACACCTTC.

The genes are TRBV6-5 and TRBJ1-2; weak D call: TRBD1 (5 bases). The V gene lost 2 bases and the J gene lost 4 bases, with 11 bases spanning the gap. The length of the CDR3 is 14 residues. Germline assignment: CDR1 MNHEY and CDR2 SVGAGI. The CDR3 here is CASSYGTGFYGYTF. CDR3 coding DNA: TGTGCCAGCAGTTACGGAACAGGCTTCTATGGCTACACCTTC.

The chain couples TRBV30 to TRBJ2-7; TRBD2 agrees at 10 bases. Germline lookup yields CDR1 GTSNPN and CDR2 SVGIG (reference sequence). The CDR3 consists of 14 residues. The V segment lost 0 bases and the J segment 3 bases; nucleotides outside the gene matches: 2. The CDR3 loop is CAWSVSGGYYEQYF. In DNA, the CDR3 is TGTGCCTGGAGTGTTAGCGGGGGGTACTACGAGCAGTACTTC.

This clone was detected a few times. This CDR3 is CASSLGPSSETQYF. Here the CDR3 DNA reads TGTGCCAGCAGCTTAGGTCCTAGTTCGGAGACCCAGTACTTC. V gene TRBV7-2 combines with J gene TRBJ2-5; D not certain. CDR3 size: 14 residues. Trimming pared 1 base from V and 5 bases from J, leaving 11 bases between. The germline V gene encodes CDR1 SGHTA and CDR2 FQGNSA.

This clone was seen a handful of times. V is TRBV7-9 and J is TRBJ2-6; D is unresolved. Germline CDR1 SEHNR, CDR2 FQNEAQ (reference sequence). This CDR3 has 11 amino acids. Trimming pared 5 bases from V and 11 bases from J, leaving 7 bases between. As DNA, the CDR3 is TGTGCCAGCAGCCCGGCGGACGTCCTGACTTTC. Amino acid sequence: CASSPADVLTF.

This clone was recorded a few times. The V gene is TRBV28, the J gene TRBJ2-7; perhaps D is TRBD1 or TRBD2 (6 bases each). CDR1 and CDR2 (germline): MDHEN, SYDVKM. Between the trimmed V and J ends, which lost 3 bases and 7 bases, there was a span of 13 bases. CDR3 length equals 13 residues. Here the CDR3 DNA reads TGTGCCAGCAGTTTTGGGGGGCCATCGGAGCAGTACTTC. This translates into CASSFGGPSEQYF.

In its sample, this clone was seen a few times. V and J are TRBV4-2 and TRBJ1-1; no clear D. V gave up 0 bases and J gave up 0 bases, with 8 bases separating them. Germline V gene data show CDR1 as LGHNA and CDR2 as YNFKEQ. CDR3 length equals 15 residues. CDR3 protein: CASSQEAAMNTEAFF. CDR3 nucleotides: TGTGCCAGCAGCCAAGAGGCAGCTATGAACACTGAAGCTTTCTTT.

This chain links TRBV30 with TRBJ1-6, with D unresolved. CDR1 and CDR2 (germline): GTSNPN, SVGIG (reference sequence). The CDR3 sequence is 15 residues long. Trimming pared 0 bases from V and 9 bases from J, leaving 15 bases between. CDR3 nucleotides: TGTGCCTGGAGTGTAAGGGTCTTGTTCGGTTCACCCCTCCACTTT. This sequence encodes CAWSVRVLFGSPLHF. The variable domain in full, completed from reference TRBV30 and TRBJ1-6, reads SQTIHQWPATLVQPVGSPLSLECTVEGTSNPNLYWYRQAAGRGLQLLFYSVGIGQISSEVPQNLSASRPQDRQFILSSKKLLLSDSGFYLCAWSVRVLFGSPLHFGNGTRLTVT.

This clone came up a few times. V is TRBV28 and J is TRBJ1-1; D is unresolved. The CDR3 extends over 16 amino acids. V was trimmed by 7 bases and J by 4 bases, leaving 22 bases between them. Germline-derived CDR1 and CDR2 are MDHEN and SYDVKM. The CDR3 sequence: CASTPVYDDRGTEAFF. CDR3 sequence (DNA): TGTGCCAGCACCCCCGTTTATGACGATCGGGGCACTGAAGCTTTCTTT.

This clone was found a few times. The chain recombines TRBV29-1 with TRBJ2-3, with D possibly matching TRBD2 (6 bases). Between the trimmed V and J ends, which lost 3 bases and 4 bases, there was a span of 11 bases. The CDR3 extends over 13 amino acids. In germline, CDR1 is SQVTM, CDR2 ANQGSEA. Here the CDR3 reads CSVEEGLPDTQYF. CDR3 nucleotides: TGCAGCGTTGAGGAGGGACTCCCAGATACGCAGTATTTT.